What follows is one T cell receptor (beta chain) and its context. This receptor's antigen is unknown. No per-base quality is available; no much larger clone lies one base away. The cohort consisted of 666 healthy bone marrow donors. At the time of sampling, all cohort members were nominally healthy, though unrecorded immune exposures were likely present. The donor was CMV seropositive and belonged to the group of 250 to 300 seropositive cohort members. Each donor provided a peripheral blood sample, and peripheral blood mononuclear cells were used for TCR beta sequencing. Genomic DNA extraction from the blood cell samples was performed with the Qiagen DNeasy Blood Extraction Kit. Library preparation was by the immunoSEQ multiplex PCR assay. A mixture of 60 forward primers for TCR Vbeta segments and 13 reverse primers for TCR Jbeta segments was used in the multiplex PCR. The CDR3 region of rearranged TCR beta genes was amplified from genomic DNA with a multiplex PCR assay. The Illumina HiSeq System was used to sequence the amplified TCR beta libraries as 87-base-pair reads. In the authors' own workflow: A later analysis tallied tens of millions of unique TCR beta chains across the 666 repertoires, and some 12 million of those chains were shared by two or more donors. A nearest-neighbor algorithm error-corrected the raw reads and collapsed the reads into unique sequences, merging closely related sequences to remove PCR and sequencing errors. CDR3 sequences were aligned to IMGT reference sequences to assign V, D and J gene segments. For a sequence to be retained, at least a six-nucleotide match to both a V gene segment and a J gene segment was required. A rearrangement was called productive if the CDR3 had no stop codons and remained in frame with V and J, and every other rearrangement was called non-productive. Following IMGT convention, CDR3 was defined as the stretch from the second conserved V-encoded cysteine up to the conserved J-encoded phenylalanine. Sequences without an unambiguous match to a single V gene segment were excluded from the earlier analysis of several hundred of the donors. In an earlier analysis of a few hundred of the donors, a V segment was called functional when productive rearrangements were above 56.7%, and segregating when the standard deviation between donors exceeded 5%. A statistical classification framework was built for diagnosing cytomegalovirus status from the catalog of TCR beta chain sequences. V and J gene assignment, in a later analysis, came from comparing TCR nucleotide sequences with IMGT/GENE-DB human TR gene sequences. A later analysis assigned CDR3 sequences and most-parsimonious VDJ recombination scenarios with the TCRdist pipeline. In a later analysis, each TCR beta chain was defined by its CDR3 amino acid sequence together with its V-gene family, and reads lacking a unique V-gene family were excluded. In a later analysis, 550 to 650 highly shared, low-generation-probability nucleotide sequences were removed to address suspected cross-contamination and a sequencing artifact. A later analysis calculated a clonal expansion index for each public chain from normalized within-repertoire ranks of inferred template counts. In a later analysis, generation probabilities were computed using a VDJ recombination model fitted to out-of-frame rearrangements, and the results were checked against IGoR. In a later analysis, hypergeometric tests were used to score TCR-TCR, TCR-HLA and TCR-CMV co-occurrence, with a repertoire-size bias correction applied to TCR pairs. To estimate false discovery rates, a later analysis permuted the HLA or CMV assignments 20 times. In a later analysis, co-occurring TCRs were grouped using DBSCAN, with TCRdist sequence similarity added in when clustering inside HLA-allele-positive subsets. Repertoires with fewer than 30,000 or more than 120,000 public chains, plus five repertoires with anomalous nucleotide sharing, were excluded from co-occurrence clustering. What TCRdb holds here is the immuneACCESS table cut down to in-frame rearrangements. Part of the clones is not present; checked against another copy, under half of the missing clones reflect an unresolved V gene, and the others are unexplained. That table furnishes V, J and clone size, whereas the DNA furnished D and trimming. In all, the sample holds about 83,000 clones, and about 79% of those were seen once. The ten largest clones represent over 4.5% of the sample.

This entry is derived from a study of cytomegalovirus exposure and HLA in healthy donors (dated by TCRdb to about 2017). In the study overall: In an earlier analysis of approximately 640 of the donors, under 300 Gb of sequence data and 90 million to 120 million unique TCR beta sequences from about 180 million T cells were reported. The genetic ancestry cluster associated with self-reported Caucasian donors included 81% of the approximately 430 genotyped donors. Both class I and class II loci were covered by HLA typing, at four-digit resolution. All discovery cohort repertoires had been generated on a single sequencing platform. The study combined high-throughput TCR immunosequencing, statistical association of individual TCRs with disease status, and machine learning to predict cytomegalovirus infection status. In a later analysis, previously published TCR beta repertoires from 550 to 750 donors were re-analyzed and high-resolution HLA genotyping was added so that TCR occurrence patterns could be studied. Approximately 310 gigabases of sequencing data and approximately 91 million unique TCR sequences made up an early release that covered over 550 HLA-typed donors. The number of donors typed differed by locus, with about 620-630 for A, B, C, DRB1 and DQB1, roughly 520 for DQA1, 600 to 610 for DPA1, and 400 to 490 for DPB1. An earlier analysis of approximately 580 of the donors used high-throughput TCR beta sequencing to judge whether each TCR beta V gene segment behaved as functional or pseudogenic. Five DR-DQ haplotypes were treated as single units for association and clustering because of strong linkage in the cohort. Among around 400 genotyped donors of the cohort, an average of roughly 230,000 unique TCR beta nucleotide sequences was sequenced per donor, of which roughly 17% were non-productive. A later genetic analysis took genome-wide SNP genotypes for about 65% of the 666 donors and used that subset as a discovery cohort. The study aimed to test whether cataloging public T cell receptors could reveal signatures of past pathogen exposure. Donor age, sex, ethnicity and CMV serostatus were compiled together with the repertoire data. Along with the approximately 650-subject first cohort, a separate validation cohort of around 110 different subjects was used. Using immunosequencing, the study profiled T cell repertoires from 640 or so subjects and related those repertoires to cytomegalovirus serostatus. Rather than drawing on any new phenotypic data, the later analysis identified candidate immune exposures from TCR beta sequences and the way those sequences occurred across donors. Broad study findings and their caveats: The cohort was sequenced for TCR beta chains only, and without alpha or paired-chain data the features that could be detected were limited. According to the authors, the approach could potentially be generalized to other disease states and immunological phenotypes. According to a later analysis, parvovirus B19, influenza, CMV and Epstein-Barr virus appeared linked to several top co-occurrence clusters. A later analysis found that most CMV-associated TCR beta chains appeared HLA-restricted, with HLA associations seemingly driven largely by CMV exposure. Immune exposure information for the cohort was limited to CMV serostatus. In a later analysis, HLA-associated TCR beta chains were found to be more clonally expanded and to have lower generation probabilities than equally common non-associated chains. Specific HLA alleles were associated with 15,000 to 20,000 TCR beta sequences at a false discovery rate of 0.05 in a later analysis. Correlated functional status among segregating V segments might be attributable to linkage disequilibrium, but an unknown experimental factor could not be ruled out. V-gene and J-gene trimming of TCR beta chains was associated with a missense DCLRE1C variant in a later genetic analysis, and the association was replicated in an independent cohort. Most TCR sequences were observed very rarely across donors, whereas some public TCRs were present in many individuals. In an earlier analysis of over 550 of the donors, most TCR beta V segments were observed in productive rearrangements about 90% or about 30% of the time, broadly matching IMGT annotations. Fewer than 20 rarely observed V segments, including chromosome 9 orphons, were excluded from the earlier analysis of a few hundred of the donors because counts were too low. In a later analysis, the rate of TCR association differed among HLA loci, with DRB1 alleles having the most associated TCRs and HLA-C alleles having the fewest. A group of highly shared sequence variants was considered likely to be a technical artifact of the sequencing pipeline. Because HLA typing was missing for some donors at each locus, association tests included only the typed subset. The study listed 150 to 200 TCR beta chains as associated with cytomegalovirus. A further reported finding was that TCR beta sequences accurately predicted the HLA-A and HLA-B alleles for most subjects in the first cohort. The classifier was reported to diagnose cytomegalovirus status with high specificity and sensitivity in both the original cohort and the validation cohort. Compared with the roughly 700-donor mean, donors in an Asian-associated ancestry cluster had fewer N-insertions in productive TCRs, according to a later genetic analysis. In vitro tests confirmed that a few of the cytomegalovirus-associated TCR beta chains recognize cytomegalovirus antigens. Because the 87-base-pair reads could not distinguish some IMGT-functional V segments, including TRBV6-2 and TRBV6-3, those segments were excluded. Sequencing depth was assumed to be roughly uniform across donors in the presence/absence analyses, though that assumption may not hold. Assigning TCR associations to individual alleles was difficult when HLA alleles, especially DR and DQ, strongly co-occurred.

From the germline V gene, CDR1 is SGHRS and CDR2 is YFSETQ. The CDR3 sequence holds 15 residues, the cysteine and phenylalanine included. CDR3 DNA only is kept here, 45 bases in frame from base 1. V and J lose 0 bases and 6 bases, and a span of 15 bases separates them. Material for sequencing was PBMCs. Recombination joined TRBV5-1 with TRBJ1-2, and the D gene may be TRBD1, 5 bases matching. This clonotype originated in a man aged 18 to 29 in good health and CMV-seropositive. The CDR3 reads CASSLGQNLPNGYTF. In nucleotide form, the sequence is TGCGCCAGCAGCTTGGGACAGAATTTACCCAATGGCTACACCTTC.